This TCR beta chain was captured by sequencing in a study of spatial heterogeneity in lung cancer. In the study overall: The study observed each unique TCR and UMI combination more than ten times on average in raw reads.

In regard to this clonotype: This beta chain is an unintended read in a library built for alpha chains; its size means little.

Germline lookup yields CDR1 SGHTA and CDR2 FQGNSA. The CDR3 sequence is 14 residues long. V lost 7 bases, J lost 4 bases, and 17 bases lay in between. Each TCR cDNA molecule carried a unique molecular identifier. MiXCR, run by TCRdb on the 5' RACE reads, gives a single entry per CDR3 protein. Of approximately 11,000 distinct CDR3 sequences in the sample, about 6.2% were seen once. Time point indicated: sample taken at primary tumor resection. Material for sequencing was whole RNA from tumor, nontumor lung or frozen PBMC, left unsorted. The donors comprised approximately 72 untreated early-stage non-small cell lung cancer patients.

This sample comprised normal lung tissue next to the tumor, obtained at surgery. This rearrangement joins TRBV7-2 to TRBJ2-7, with D hard to call. The TCR sequence derives from a male donor with early-stage non-small cell lung cancer. The CDR3 DNA is TGTGCCAGCAACATGCGGCTAGTCCTTTACGAGCAGTACTTC. Its protein product is CASNMRLVLYEQYF.